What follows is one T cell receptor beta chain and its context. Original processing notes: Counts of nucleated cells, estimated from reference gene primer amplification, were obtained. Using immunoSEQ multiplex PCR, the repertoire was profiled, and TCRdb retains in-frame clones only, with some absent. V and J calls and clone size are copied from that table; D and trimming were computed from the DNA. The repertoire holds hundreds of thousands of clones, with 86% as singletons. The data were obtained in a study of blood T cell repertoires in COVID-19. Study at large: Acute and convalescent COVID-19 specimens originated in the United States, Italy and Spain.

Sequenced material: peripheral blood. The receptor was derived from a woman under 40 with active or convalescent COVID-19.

The CDR3 nucleotides read TGTGCCAGCACTCACACCCCAGGATATGGCTACACCTTC. Translation gives CASTHTPGYGYTF. The chain carries TRBV27 and TRBJ1-2, with D unclear. This CDR3 has 13 residues. Trimming removed 7 bases from V and 5 bases from J, with 14 bases in between. Germline V gene data show CDR1 as MNHEY and CDR2 as SMNVEV (reference sequence).